This T cell receptor beta chain originates from a study of T cells expressing NK-cell markers (dated by TCRdb to 2020 to 2022). Regarding the research as a whole: Three sorted T-cell subsets (CD3+CD56+NKG2C+, CD3+CD56+NKG2C- and CD3+CD56-NKG2C+) from roughly eight donors had their TCR beta-chain repertoires profiled. All eight donors whose samples were sequenced were randomly selected healthy volunteers, three of them men and five women. Of the eight sequenced donors, seven were found to be HCMV-seropositive and one was found to be HCMV-seronegative. Sequencing of the libraries produced 2 x 150 bp reads on Illumina HiSeq 2000/2500, MiSeq or NextSeq.

General conclusions and limits of the study: Whether the expanded NKG2C-expressing T cell clones were specific for HCMV antigens was left unclear. Those dominant clonotypes were again the most abundant among CD3+CD56-NKG2C+ cells in a handful of donors, at about 25-60.1%. In a handful of donors, the dominant CD3+CD56+NKG2C+ clonotypes were found to rank among the top 10 CD8+ clonotypes and to make up about 1.0-7.5% of CD8+ T cells.

A commercial ELISA kit detecting HCMV-specific IgG in serum was used to determine HCMV serostatus. Ficoll density gradient centrifugation was used to isolate peripheral blood mononuclear cells from blood. CDR1 LNHDA and CDR2 SQIVND are derived from the germline V gene (reference sequence). The CDR3 holds 14 amino acids from the cysteine to the phenylalanine. DNA is not recorded here. Details on this clonotype: Its target antigen remains unknown.

Data came from an Illumina HiSeq 2000. TCR beta cDNA libraries were made by 5'RACE template switching that added a universal primer site and unique molecular identifiers. Synthesis of cDNA was primed from the TCR beta constant segment and was followed by two consecutive PCR amplification steps. On the authors' methods: MIGEC handled demultiplexing of the reads and grouping by UMI, while MiTCR was used to assemble and quantify clonotypes. To remove erroneous sequences, TCR cDNA sequences were retained only when supported by two or more reads. The tcR package was used for downstream repertoire analysis, and clonotypes were matched across fractions by CDR3 nucleotide sequence plus V segment. VDJmatch was used to annotate antigen specificity against VDJdb, with one amino acid substitution in CDR3 permitted. TCRdb reprocessed the reads, and each CDR3 protein sequence is entered once, without DNA. TCRdb's processing, not the study's, gives the V and J calls here. This sample's table has entries for around 140,000 distinct CDR3 sequences. Of the sample, approximately 12% is held by the ten largest clones.

The material sequenced was blood T cells: a sorted CD56 or NKG2C T cell subset, CD4+ or CD8+ T cells, or bulk PBMC T cells (not recorded which). This TCR derives from a man aged 18 to 29 in good health. Donor details come from another sample of the same person, matched by shared clones. The receptor chain draws on TRBV19 and TRBJ1-5. For the CDR3, the sequence is CASSISSSNQPQHF.